The source of this T cell receptor beta chain is a study of shared clonotypes between healthy human individuals. The method was immunoSEQ multiplex PCR; TCRdb's version includes in-frame clones alone and lacks a portion of them. This sample has about 1 million clones, with approximately 76% found just once. There are many counts of this clone. The antigen is not known. This CDR3 is also generated by other DNA sequences in the sample. Overall study results and limits: A reduction in generation probabilities was seen for non-shared clonotypes relative to those shared by all four donors. Around 5% of naive CD4 clonotypes were common to four donors.

Trimming at V came to 5 bases and at J to 2 bases, leaving 3 bases not matched to a gene. The CDR3 has 14 amino acids. The V gene's germline CDR1 is SNHLY and CDR2 FYNNEI. This TCR was sampled from a young man in good health. The chain uses TRBV2 and TRBJ1-2, with 9 positions matching TRBD1. The sequenced sample was memory CD4+ T cells sorted from blood. Described subset: CD45RA-negative fraction. The CDR3 loop reads CASSLGQGNYGYTF. The CDR3 nucleotides read TGTGCCAGCAGTCTAGGACAGGGGAACTATGGCTACACCTTC.